These 21 T cell receptor beta chains came from one sample sequenced in a study of T cells after yellow fever vaccination. TCRdb reanalysed the 5' RACE reads using MiXCR and keeps one entry per CDR3 protein. The profile shows roughly 310,000 distinct CDR3 sequences, roughly 3.5% of them singletons. Here the sequenced sample was PBMCs, taken on the day of the yellow fever booster vaccination. The receptor source for this set is a man younger than 35 who received the YFV17D yellow fever vaccine.

This clonotype was recorded a few times. The V call is TRBV4-3, the J call TRBJ2-1; D unclear. V gave up 0 bases and J gave up 10 bases, with 16 bases separating them. Per the germline V gene, CDR1 is LGHNA and CDR2 is YSLEER. This CDR3 comprises 15 residues. CDR3 amino acids: CASSQDGSPKREQFF. DNA of the CDR3: TGCGCCAGCAGCCAAGATGGATCCCCTAAAAGGGAGCAGTTCTTC.

CDR3 sequence (DNA): TGTGCCAGCAGCCTGCGGGGAAGGGTCAATCAGCCCCAGCATTTT. This codes for CASSLRGRVNQPQHF. The gene calls are TRBV6-2 or TRBV6-3 and TRBJ1-5; D unresolved. Per the germline V gene, CDR1 is MNHEY and CDR2 is SVGEGT. Deletions cut 6 bases from V and 3 bases from J, with 15 bases between. This CDR3 has 15 residues.

This clonotype was counted only a few times. V gene TRBV5-1 combines with J gene TRBJ2-3; D is unclear. V gave up 0 bases and J gave up 0 bases, with 11 bases separating them. This CDR3 contains 16 residues. CDR1 SGHRS and CDR2 YFSETQ come from the germline V gene. The CDR3 here is CASSLGSGPSTDTQYF. The CDR3 DNA sequence: TGCGCCAGCAGCTTGGGCTCTGGGCCTAGCACAGATACGCAGTATTTT.

This clonotype was detected only a few times. The chain joins TRBV6-6 to TRBJ2-1; unclear D gene. Looked up from germline, CDR1 is MNHNY and CDR2 is SVGAGI (reference sequence). The CDR3 is 15 amino acids. V lost 2 bases to trimming and J lost 4 bases, with 12 bases between them. The CDR3 nucleotides read TGTGCCAGCAGTTACGGCACCATTCCTTACAATGAGCAGTTCTTC. The encoded protein is CASSYGTIPYNEQFF.

This clonotype was found a few times. The chain combines TRBV6-6 with TRBJ1-5; no clear D gene. Germline assignment: CDR1 MNHNY and CDR2 SVGAGI (reference sequence). This CDR3 comprises 17 residues. V was cut by 7 bases and J by 0 bases, with 19 bases left in between. CDR3 in DNA: TGTGCCAGCATTACTAGCGAGGCACTCTATAGCAATCAGCCCCAGCATTTT. Encoded protein: CASITSEALYSNQPQHF.

The chain employs TRBV12-3 or TRBV12-4 and TRBJ1-5, with D possibly being TRBD1 (6 bases). This CDR3 comprises 16 residues. The V gene lost 3 bases and the J gene lost 7 bases, with 19 bases spanning the gap. For the CDR3, the DNA is TGTGCCAGCAGTTTTGGGGACATCAGTCTTGGGCAGCCCCAGCATTTT. It yields the protein CASSFGDISLGQPQHF.

The rearrangement links TRBV7-9 to TRBJ1-2, with 8 bases lining up with TRBD1. Unmatched junction bases numbered 11, after V lost 4 bases and J lost 4 bases. In germline, CDR1 is SEHNR, CDR2 FQNEAQ (reference sequence). The CDR3 runs to 16 residues. The CDR3 DNA reads as TGTGCCAGCAGCTCTTCTTTCCGGGACAGGATCTATGGCTACACCTTC. Translating gives CASSSSFRDRIYGYTF.

The table lists this clonotype with many counts. The V gene is TRBV5-1, the J gene TRBJ2-1; D might be TRBD1 or TRBD2, each matching 5 bases. The germline V and J ends were trimmed by 6 bases and 6 bases, with 16 bases remaining between them. The CDR3 has 14 amino acids. CDR1 and CDR2 (germline): SGHRS, YFSETQ. CDR3 region: CASIPGPPGNEQFF. The CDR3 coding sequence is TGCGCCAGCATCCCGGGGCCCCCCGGCAATGAGCAGTTCTTC.

This clonotype occurred a few times. The chain is built from TRBV20-1 and TRBJ2-2; the match to TRBD1 covers 9 bases. V was clipped by 5 bases and J by 6 bases; unmatched bases: 7. Germline loops: CDR1 DFQATT, CDR2 SNEGSKA (reference sequence). This CDR3 is built from 14 residues. The DNA of the CDR3 is TGCAGTGCTCACCGACAGGGGGGGGCCGGGGAGCTGTTTTTT. Its translation: CSAHRQGGAGELFF.

This clonotype has a handful of counts. CDR3 nucleotides: TGTGCCAGTAGTCTCTGGGGAGCTCGGGTGGCAGATACGCAGTATTTT. It codes for CASSLWGARVADTQYF. J is TRBJ2-3 and V is TRBV19; perhaps TRBD2 as D (5 bases). Trimming removed 5 bases at V and 4 bases at J, with 19 bases between. The CDR3 sequence is 16 residues long. Germline V gives CDR1 LNHDA, CDR2 SQIVND (reference sequence).

This clonotype showed up many times. This chain connects TRBV18 to TRBJ2-5; weak D call: TRBD2 (5 bases). CDR1 is KGHSH, CDR2 LQKENI, per germline. The V end lost 3 bases, the J end lost 5 bases, and 13 bases lay between the germline ends. The CDR3 contains 14 residues. Here the CDR3 reads CASSPSGNGETQYF. CDR3 in DNA: TGTGCCAGCTCACCCTCCGGGAATGGGGAGACCCAGTACTTC.

This clonotype has a count of ten or more. V is TRBV28 and J is TRBJ1-5; D is perhaps TRBD1 (5 bases). Germline values: CDR1 MDHEN, CDR2 SYDVKM. V lost 7 bases, J lost 3 bases, and 13 bases lay in between. The length of the CDR3 is 14 residues. The CDR3 loop reads CASTFDSPNQPQHF. The DNA for the CDR3 is TGTGCCAGCACCTTTGACAGCCCCAATCAGCCCCAGCATTTT.

The chain couples TRBV4-1 to TRBJ1-2; a possible D gene is TRBD1 (5 bases). Germline V gene sequence: CDR1 MGHRA, CDR2 YSYEKL. The V end lost 1 base, the J end lost 2 bases, and 11 bases lay between the germline ends. This CDR3 is built from 15 residues. The CDR3 nucleotides are TGCGCCAGCAGCCAAGTGGGGCAGGGCAACTATGGCTACACCTTC. Encoded protein: CASSQVGQGNYGYTF.

This clonotype was found many times. V usage is TRBV5-1 and J usage is TRBJ2-4, with D tentatively TRBD1 (6 bases). Trimming stripped 0 bases from V and 0 bases from J, with 13 bases between. The CDR3 has 17 amino acids. CDR1 is SGHRS and CDR2 is YFSETQ in the germline V gene. The CDR3 loop reads CASSLGSDRLAKNIQYF. The CDR3 DNA sequence: TGCGCCAGCAGCTTGGGGTCGGACAGACTAGCCAAAAACATTCAGTACTTC.

This clonotype was seen many times. J is TRBJ2-2 and V is TRBV12-3 or TRBV12-4, with a possible D match to TRBD1 (5 bases). V lost 11 bases to trimming and J lost 5 bases, with 12 bases between them. CDR3 length: 12 residues. CDR3 DNA sequence: TGTGCCCTGGGAAAGGGGACCGGGGAGCTGTTTTTT. Protein product: CALGKGTGELFF.

A few counts support this clonotype. V is TRBV28 and J is TRBJ1-5; 11 bases agree with TRBD1. V shed 7 bases, J shed 6 bases, and the junction held 8 bases outside the gene matches. This CDR3 spans 15 amino acids. Germline V lookup: CDR1 MDHEN, CDR2 SYDVKM. The CDR3 DNA follows: TGTGCCAGCAATTCCGCTGGGACAGGGGGTCAGCCCCAGCATTTT. Translating it yields CASNSAGTGGQPQHF.

This clonotype was counted at least ten times. The chain couples TRBV5-1 to TRBJ2-7; 10 bases align to TRBD1. The CDR3 contains 14 residues. V gave up 4 bases and J gave up 3 bases; unmatched junction bases: 4. CDR1 SGHRS and CDR2 YFSETQ come from the germline V gene. CDR3 amino acids: CASSRDRGNYEQYF. The CDR3 DNA reads as TGCGCCAGCAGCCGGGACAGGGGTAACTACGAGCAGTACTTC.

This clonotype was seen repeatedly, ten times or more. The rearrangement links TRBV5-1 to TRBJ1-1; D unresolved. The V and J ends lost 2 bases and 2 bases respectively, with 10 bases between them. This CDR3 has 14 residues. Germline CDR1 and CDR2: SGHRS and YFSETQ. The CDR3 nucleotides read TGCGCCAGCAGCTTCGGCCAGATTAACACTGAAGCTTTCTTT. Encoded protein: CASSFGQINTEAFF.

This clonotype was recorded many times. The chain combines TRBV19 with TRBJ1-2, with TRBD1 matching over 10 bases. The junction had 11 bases not matched to a gene; V was cut back by 6 bases and J by 4 bases. Germline V gene sequence: CDR1 LNHDA, CDR2 SQIVND (reference sequence). CDR3 length equals 16 residues. The CDR3 loop reads CASSRQGAIGSYGYTF. The CDR3 region has the DNA TGTGCCAGTAGCCGACAGGGGGCAATTGGAAGCTATGGCTACACCTTC.

In this sample, this clonotype turned up many times. The chain has TRBV11-3 and TRBJ2-5; the match to TRBD2 covers 11 bases. The germline V gene encodes CDR1 SGHNT and CDR2 YENEEA. This CDR3 spans 16 amino acids. The V segment lost 4 bases and the J segment 5 bases; nucleotides outside the gene matches: 9. CDR3 amino acids: CASSYGLAGLPETQYF. As DNA, the CDR3 is TGTGCCAGCAGCTACGGACTAGCGGGTCTCCCGGAGACCCAGTACTTC.

This clonotype was seen only once. J is TRBJ2-2 and V is TRBV11-2; D is undetermined. With 5 bases removed from V and 5 bases from J, the gap between germline ends came to 6 bases. From germline, CDR1 is SGHAT and CDR2 FQNNGV. CDR3 length equals 12 residues. The CDR3 here is CASSTVTGELFF. The CDR3 DNA is TGTGCCAGCAGCACCGTTACCGGGGAGCTGTTTTTT.